The clone carrying this T cell receptor beta chain was observed a few times. No antigen is known for it. These data originate in a study of beta chain features in type 1 diabetes. On the study more broadly: In all, some 110 million sorted cells from all samples were analyzed. Broader study findings: In every one of the four CD4+ subsets, TCRB CDR3s were moderately but significantly shorter in Type 1 diabetes patients.

Trimming removed 4 bases from V and 2 bases from J; junction bases left unmatched: 11. Germline loops: CDR1 SGHRS, CDR2 YFSETQ. CDR3 length equals 16 residues. Expressed TCRB transcripts were sequenced because the isolated RNA had all been reverse transcribed beforehand. Method: immunoSEQ multiplex PCR; TCRdb's copy keeps in-frame clones and lacks some. The table has about 370,000 clones, around a tenth seen once. Markers CD45RO/CCR7/CD25/CD127/CD95/CD27 served to sort CD4+ naive, central memory, regulatory and stem cell-like memory cells. The purity of all sorted populations exceeded 98%. This clonotype was obtained from a man younger than 40 with type 1 diabetes. The sequenced sample consisted of central memory CD4+ T cells from blood. V gene TRBV5-1 combines with J gene TRBJ1-2; 7 bases are a match to TRBD1. The CDR3 DNA follows: TGCGCCAGCAGCCGGGGACAGCCTAACCCGAACTATGGCTACACCTTC. It codes for CASSRGQPNPNYGYTF.